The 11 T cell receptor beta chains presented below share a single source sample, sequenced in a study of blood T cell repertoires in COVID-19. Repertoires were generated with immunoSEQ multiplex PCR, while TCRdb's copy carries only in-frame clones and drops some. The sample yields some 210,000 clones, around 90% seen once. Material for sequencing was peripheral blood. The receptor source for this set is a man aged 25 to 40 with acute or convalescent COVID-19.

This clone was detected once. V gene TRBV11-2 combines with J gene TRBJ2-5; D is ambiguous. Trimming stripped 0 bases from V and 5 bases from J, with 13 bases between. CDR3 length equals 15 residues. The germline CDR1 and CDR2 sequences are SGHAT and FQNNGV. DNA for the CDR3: TGTGCCAGCAGCTTAGATCTTGATAGATCGGAGACCCAGTACTTC. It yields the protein CASSLDLDRSETQYF.

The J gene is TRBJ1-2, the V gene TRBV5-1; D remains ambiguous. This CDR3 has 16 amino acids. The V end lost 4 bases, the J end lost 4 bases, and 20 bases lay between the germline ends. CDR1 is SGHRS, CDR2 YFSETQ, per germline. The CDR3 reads CASSLGLTGPSYGYTF. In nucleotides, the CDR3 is TGCGCCAGCAGCCTAGGACTTACGGGTCCCAGCTATGGCTACACCTTC.

The DNA of the CDR3 is TGTGCCAGCAGCGACAGAATTAATAACTATGGCTACACCTTC. Encoded protein: CASSDRINNYGYTF. The chain employs TRBV7-9 and TRBJ1-2, with a possible D match to TRBD1 (5 bases). CDR1 SEHNR and CDR2 FQNEAQ come from the germline V gene (reference sequence). The CDR3 length is 14 residues. V was pared by 5 bases and J by 1 base, with 11 bases between.

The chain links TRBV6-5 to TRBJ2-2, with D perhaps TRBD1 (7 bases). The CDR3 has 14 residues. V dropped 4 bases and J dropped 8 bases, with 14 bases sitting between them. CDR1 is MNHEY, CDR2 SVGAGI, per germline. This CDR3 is CASSLRRGQGELFF. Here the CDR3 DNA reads TGTGCCAGCAGTTTAAGGAGGGGGCAGGGGGAGCTGTTTTTT.

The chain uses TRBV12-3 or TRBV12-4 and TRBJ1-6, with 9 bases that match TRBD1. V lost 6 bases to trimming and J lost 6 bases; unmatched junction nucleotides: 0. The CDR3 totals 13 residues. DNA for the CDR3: TGTGCCAGCAGGGGACAGGGTAATTCACCCCTCCACTTT. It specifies CASRGQGNSPLHF.

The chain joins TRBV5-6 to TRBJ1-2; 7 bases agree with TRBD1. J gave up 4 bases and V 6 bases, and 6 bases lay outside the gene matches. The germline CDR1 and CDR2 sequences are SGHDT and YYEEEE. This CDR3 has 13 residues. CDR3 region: CASTPGTAYGYTF. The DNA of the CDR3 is TGTGCCAGCACCCCCGGGACAGCCTATGGCTACACCTTC.

The CDR3 DNA follows: TGTGCCAGCAGTTTAGGTCCCAATGGCTACACCTTC. Encoded protein: CASSLGPNGYTF. The chain is built from TRBV12-3 or TRBV12-4 and TRBJ1-2; D unresolved. V lost 1 base and J lost 6, with 6 bases in between. The CDR3 loop spans 12 amino acids.

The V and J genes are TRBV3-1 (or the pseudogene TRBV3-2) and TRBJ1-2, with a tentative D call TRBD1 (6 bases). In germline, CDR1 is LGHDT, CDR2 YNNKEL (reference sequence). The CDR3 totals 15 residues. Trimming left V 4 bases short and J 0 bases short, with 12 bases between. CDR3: CASSRTVKSNYGYTF. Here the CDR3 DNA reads TGTGCCAGCAGCCGGACAGTTAAGTCTAACTATGGCTACACCTTC.

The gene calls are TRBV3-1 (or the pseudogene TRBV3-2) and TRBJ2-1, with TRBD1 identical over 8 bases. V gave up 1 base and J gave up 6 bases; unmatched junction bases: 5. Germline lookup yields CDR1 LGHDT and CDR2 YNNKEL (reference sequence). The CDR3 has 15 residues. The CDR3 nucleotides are TGTGCCAGCAGCCAAGGACAGGGGACGTTCAATGAGCAGTTCTTC. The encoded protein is CASSQGQGTFNEQFF.

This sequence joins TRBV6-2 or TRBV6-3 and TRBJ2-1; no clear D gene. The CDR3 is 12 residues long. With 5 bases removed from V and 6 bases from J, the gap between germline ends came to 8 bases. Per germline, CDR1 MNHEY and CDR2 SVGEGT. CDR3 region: CASSLRPNEQFF. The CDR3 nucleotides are TGTGCCAGCAGTCTCCGTCCCAATGAGCAGTTCTTC.

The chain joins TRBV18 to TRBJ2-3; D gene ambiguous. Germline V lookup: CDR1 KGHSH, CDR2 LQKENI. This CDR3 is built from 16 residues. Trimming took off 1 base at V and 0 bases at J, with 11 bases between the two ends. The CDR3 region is CASSPLVRGSTDTQYF. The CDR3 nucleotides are TGTGCCAGCTCACCACTGGTCCGCGGAAGCACAGATACGCAGTATTTT.